This paragraph covers one TCR beta chain sequence. What it binds is not known. MiXCR, run by TCRdb on the reads, gives a single entry per CDR3 protein. The table has a few hundred thousand distinct CDR3 sequences, roughly a sixth seen once. The data belong to a study of T cell repertoires in cytomegalovirus infection. Across the whole study: Public signatures in TCR beta pointed to CMV infection and matching HLA type. General study results and limits: The ex vivo response showed dominance by HLA-C-restricted CMV-specific TCR beta clonotypes. There were carriers of CMV plus the relevant HLA, and cumulative public TCR beta family frequency identified them.

CDR3 length: 13 residues. Germline lookup yields CDR1 SEHNR and CDR2 FQNEAQ (reference sequence). V was clipped by 2 bases and J by 3 bases, with 8 bases between them. What was sequenced was PBMCs. This chain uses TRBV7-9 with TRBJ2-7; a possible D gene is TRBD2 (6 bases). This TCR came from a human donor in good health (CMV status not recorded). Some clones in this sample may be carry-over from other donors' samples. CDR3 residues: CASSLSGVYEQYF. CDR3 nucleotides: TGTGCCAGCAGCTTATCGGGGGTCTACGAGCAGTACTTC.